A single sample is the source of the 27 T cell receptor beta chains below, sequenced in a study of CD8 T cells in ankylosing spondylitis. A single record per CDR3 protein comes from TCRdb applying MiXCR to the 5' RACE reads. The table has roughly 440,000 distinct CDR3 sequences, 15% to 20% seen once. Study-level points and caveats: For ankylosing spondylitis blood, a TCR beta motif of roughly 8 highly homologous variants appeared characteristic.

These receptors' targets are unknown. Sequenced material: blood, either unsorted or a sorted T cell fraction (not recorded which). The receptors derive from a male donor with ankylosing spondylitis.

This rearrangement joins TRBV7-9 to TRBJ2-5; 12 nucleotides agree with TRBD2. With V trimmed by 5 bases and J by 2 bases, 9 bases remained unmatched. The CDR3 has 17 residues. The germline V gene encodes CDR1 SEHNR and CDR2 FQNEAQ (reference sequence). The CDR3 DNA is TGTGCCAGCAGCCCAACCTCCGGGACTAGCGGGCAAGAGACCCAGTACTTC. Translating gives CASSPTSGTSGQETQYF.

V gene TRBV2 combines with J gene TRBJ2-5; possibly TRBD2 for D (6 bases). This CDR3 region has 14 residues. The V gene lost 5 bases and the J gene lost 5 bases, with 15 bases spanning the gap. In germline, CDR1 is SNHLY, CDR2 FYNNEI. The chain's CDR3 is CASSWSAGLETQYF. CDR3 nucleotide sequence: TGTGCCAGCAGTTGGAGCGCGGGGCTGGAGACCCAGTACTTC.

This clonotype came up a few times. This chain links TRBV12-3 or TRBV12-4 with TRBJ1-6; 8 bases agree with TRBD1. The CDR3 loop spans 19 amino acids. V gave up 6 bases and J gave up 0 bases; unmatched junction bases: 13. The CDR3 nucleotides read TGTGCCAGCAGGTCAACAGGGGGACGGCCGAGCTCCTATAATTCACCCCTCCACTTT. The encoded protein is CASRSTGGRPSSYNSPLHF.

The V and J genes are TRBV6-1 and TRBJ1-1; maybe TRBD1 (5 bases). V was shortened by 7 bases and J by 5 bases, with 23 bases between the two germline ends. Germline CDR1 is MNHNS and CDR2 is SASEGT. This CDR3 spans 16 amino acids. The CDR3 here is CASTALWSQGYTEAFF. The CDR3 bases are TGTGCCAGCACTGCCCTCTGGAGTCAGGGTTATACTGAAGCTTTCTTT.

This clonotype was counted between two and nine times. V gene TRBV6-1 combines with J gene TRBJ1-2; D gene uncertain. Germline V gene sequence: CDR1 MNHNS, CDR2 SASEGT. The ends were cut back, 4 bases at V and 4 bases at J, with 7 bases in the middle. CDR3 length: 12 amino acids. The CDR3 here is CASSGQLYGYTF. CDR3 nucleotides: TGTGCCAGCAGTGGGCAGCTCTATGGCTACACCTTC.

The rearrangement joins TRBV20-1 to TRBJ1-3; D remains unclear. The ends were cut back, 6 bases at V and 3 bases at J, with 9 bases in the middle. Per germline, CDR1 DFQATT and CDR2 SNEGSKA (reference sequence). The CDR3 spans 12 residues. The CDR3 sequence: CSAERNGNTIYF. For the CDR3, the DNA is TGCAGTGCCGAGAGGAATGGAAACACCATATATTTT.

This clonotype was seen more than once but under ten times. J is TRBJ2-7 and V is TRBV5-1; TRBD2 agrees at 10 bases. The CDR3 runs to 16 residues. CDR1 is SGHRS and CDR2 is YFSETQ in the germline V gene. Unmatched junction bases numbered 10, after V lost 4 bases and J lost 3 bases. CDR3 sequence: CASSPGGWTSGYEQYF. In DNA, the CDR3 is TGCGCCAGCAGCCCTGGAGGCTGGACTAGCGGCTACGAGCAGTACTTC.

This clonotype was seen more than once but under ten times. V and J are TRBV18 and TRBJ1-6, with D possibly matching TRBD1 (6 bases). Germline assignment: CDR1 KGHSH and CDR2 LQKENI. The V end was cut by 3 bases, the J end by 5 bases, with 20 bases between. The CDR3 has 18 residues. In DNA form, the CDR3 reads TGTGCCAGCTCACCTCTGAAGTTTCTTCAGGGGAATAATTCACCCCTCCACTTT. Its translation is CASSPLKFLQGNNSPLHF.

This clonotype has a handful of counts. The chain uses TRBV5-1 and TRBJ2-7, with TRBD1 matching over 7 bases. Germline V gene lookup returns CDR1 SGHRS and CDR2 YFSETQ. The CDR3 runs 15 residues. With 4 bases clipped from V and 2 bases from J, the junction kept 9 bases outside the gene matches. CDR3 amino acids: CASSPARDRTYEQYF. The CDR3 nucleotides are TGCGCCAGCAGCCCCGCACGGGACAGAACCTACGAGCAGTACTTC.

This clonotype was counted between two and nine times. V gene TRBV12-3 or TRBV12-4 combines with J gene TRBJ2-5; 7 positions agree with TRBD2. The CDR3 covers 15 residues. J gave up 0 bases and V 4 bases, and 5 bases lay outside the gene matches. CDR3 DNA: TGTGCCAGCAGTTCCGAGCGGGACGACCAAGAGACCCAGTACTTC. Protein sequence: CASSSERDDQETQYF.

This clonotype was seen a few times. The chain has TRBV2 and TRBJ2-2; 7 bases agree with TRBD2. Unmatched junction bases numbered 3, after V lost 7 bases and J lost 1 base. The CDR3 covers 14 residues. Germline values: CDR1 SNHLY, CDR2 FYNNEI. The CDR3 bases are TGTGCCAGCACGGGACTACTGAACACCGGGGAGCTGTTTTTT. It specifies CASTGLLNTGELFF.

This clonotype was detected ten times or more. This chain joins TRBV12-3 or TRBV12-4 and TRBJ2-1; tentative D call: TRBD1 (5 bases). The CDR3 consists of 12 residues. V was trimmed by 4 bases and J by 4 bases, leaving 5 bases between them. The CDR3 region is CASSYRYNEQFF. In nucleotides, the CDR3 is TGTGCCAGCAGTTACAGGTACAATGAGCAGTTCTTC.

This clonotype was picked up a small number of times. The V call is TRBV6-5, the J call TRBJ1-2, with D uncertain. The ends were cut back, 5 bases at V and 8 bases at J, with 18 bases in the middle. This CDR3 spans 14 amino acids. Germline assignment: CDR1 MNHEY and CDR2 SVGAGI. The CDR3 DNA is TGTGCCAGCAGTATCGATTCGGTCCCCACCGGCTACACCTTC. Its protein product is CASSIDSVPTGYTF.

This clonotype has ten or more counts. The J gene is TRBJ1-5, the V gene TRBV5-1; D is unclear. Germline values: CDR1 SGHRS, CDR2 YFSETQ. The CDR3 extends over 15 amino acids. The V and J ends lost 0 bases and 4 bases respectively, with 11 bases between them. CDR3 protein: CASSLAGSRNQPQHF. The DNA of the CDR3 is TGCGCCAGCAGCTTGGCCGGGTCCCGGAATCAGCCCCAGCATTTT.

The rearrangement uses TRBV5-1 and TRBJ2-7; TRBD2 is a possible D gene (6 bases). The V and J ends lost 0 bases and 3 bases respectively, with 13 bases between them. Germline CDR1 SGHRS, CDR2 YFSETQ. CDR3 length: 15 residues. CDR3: CASSLAGGLLYEQYF. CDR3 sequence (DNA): TGCGCCAGCAGCTTGGCCGGGGGACTCCTCTACGAGCAGTACTTC.

CDR3: CASSYFQGEVLFF. The CDR3 DNA reads as TGTGCCAGCAGTTACTTCCAGGGCGAAGTCCTGTTTTTT. V and J are TRBV6-5 and TRBJ1-4; possible D gene TRBD1, 5 bases. CDR3 length: 13 amino acids. Germline lookup yields CDR1 MNHEY and CDR2 SVGAGI. Trimming took 1 base from V and 14 from J, leaving 14 bases between them.

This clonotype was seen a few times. In DNA form, the CDR3 reads TGTGCCAGCGGGACAGCCACAGATACGCAGTATTTT. Translated: CASGTATDTQYF. The V and J genes are TRBV6-1 and TRBJ2-3; 7 bases align to TRBD1. The CDR3 is 12 amino acids. The V and J ends lost 8 bases and 2 bases, in that order; junction bases with no gene match: 1. Germline V gene lookup returns CDR1 MNHNS and CDR2 SASEGT.

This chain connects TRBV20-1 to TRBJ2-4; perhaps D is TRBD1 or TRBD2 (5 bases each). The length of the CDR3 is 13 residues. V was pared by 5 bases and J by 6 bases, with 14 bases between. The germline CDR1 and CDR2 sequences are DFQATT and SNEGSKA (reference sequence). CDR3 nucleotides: TGCAGTGCTGGTCCGGGACCGGTAAACATTCAGTACTTC. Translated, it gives CSAGPGPVNIQYF.

CDR3 sequence: CASSVGGPLYNEQFF. CDR3 coding DNA: TGTGCCAGCAGCGTCGGGGGGCCCCTCTACAATGAGCAGTTCTTC. The V gene is TRBV9, the J gene TRBJ2-1; D might be TRBD2 (7 bases). V lost 2 bases to trimming and J lost 3 bases, with 12 bases between them. This CDR3 region has 15 residues. Germline V gives CDR1 SGDLS, CDR2 YYNGEE.

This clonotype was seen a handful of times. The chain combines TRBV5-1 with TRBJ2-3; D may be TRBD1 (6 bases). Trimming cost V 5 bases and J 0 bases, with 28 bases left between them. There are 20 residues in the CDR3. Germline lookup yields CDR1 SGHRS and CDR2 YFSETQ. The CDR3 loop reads CASSVGDNRRSGSSTDTQYF. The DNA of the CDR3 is TGCGCCAGCAGTGTTGGGGACAATCGCCGCTCGGGGTCGAGCACAGATACGCAGTATTTT.

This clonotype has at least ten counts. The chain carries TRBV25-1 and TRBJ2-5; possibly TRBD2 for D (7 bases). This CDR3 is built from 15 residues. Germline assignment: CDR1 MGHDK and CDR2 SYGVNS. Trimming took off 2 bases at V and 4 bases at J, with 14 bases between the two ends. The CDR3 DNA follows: TGTGCCAGCAGTGAACCGGGGGGCTTAGCAGAGACCCAGTACTTC. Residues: CASSEPGGLAETQYF.

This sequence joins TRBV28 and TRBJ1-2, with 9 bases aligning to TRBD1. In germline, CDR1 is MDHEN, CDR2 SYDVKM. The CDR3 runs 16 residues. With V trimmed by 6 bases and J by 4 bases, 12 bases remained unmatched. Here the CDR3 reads CASRPTGTGSSYGYTF. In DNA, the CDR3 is TGTGCCAGCAGACCCACCGGGACAGGGTCCAGCTATGGCTACACCTTC.

The CDR3 DNA is TGTGCCATCAGTGACACGGCTACCCATGGCTACACCTTC. Its translation is CAISDTATHGYTF. The rearrangement links TRBV10-3 to TRBJ1-2; D is unresolved. V lost 3 bases and J lost 6, with 11 bases in between. CDR1 is ENHRY, CDR2 SYGVKD, per germline. The CDR3 runs to 13 residues.

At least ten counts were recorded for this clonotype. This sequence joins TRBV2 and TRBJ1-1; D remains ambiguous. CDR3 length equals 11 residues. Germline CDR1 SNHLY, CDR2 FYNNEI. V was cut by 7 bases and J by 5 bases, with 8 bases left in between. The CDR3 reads CASMQKTEAFF. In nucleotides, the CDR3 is TGTGCCAGCATGCAAAAGACTGAAGCTTTCTTT. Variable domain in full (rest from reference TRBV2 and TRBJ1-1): EPEVTQTPSHQVTQMGQEVILRCVPISNHLYFYWYRQILGQKVEFLVSFYNNEISEKSEIFDDQFSVERPDGSNFTLKIRSTKLEDSAMYFCASMQKTEAFFGQGTRLTVV.

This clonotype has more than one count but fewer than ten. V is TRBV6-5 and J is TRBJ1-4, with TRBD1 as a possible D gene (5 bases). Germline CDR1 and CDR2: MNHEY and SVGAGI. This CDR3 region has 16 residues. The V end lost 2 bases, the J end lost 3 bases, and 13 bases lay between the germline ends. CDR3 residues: CASSYGRRGPNEKLFF. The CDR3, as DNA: TGTGCCAGCAGTTACGGTCGTAGGGGACCTAATGAAAAACTGTTTTTT.

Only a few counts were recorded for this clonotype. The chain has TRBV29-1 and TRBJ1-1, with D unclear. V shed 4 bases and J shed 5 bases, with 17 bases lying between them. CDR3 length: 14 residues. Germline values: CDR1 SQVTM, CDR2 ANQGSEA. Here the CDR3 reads CSVGIGMGSTEAFF. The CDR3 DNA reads TGCAGCGTTGGAATAGGCATGGGCTCGACTGAAGCTTTCTTT.

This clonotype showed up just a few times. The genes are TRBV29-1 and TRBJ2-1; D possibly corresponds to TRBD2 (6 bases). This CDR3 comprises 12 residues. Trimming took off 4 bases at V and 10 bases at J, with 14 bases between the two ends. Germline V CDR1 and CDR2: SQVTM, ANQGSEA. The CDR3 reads CSVGRLREEQFF. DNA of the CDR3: TGCAGCGTTGGCCGTTTACGGGAGGAGCAGTTCTTC.